The sequence of this T cell receptor beta chain was determined in a study of cytomegalovirus exposure and HLA in healthy donors. Germline V gives CDR1 SGDLS, CDR2 YYNGEE. Unmatched junction bases numbered 4, after V lost 4 bases and J lost 5 bases. The CDR3 is 13 amino acids. The PCR made use of 60 Vbeta and 13 Jbeta primers. Some clones are missing from TCRdb's copy, which holds only in-frame ones; the method was immunoSEQ multiplex PCR. The sample yields around 250,000 clones, 80% to 95% seen once. The sequence derives from a girl aged 2 to 10 in good health and CMV-seronegative. Sequencing was done on a sample of PBMCs. This chain connects TRBV9 to TRBJ2-5; 8 bases map to TRBD2. The CDR3 DNA reads as TGTGCCAGCAGCTCAACGGGGGGGGAGACCCAGTACTTC. Encoded protein: CASSSTGGETQYF.